This is a list of T cell receptor beta chains from one sample in a study of blood T cell repertoires in COVID-19. The repertoire was sequenced with immunoSEQ multiplex PCR; TCRdb's copy has only in-frame clones and lacks some. The sample consists of under 300,000 clones, 80% to 85% of them appearing once. Sequencing was performed on peripheral blood. The source is a woman between 18 and 29 years old with acute or convalescent COVID-19. CDR3s include the opening cysteine and the closing phenylalanine or tryptophan. A D gene is named only where the DNA matches it firmly.

cdr3_nt: TGTGCCAGCAGCTTAAGGGGGCCGGGACAGAATGAAAAACTGTTTTTT
cdr3_aa: CASSLRGPGQNEKLFF
v_call: TRBV7-3
j_call: TRBJ1-4
d_call: TRBD1

cdr3_nt: TGCGCCAGCAGCCTAACTAGCGGGAGTTACTACGAGCAGTACTTC
cdr3_aa: CASSLTSGSYYEQYF
v_call: TRBV5-1
j_call: TRBJ2-7
d_call: TRBD2

cdr3_nt: TGTGCCAGCAGCTTGGGAAGCGATGCGAACACCGGGGAGCTGTTTTTT
cdr3_aa: CASSLGSDANTGELFF
v_call: TRBV5-4
j_call: TRBJ2-2
d_call: .

cdr3_nt: TGTGCCAGCAGCGTAGAAGGGACTTCGGGGACCCAGTACTTC
cdr3_aa: CASSVEGTSGTQYF
v_call: TRBV9
j_call: TRBJ2-5
d_call: .

cdr3_nt: TGCGCCAGCAGCCAGTCCCGGACTAGCGGGAGTAATGAGCAGTTCTTC
cdr3_aa: CASSQSRTSGSNEQFF
v_call: TRBV4-3
j_call: TRBJ2-1
d_call: TRBD2

cdr3_nt: TGTGCCAGCAGTTCCGAACAGGAATCTCCGATAACCCCCCCCGGACAGCCCCAGCATTTT
cdr3_aa: CASSSEQESPITPPGQPQHF
v_call: TRBV28
j_call: TRBJ1-5
d_call: .

cdr3_nt: TGCAGCGGACTGACAGGGGGCTACGAGCAGTACTTC
cdr3_aa: CSGLTGGYEQYF
v_call: TRBV29-1
j_call: TRBJ2-7
d_call: TRBD1

cdr3_nt: TGCGCCAGCAGCCAAGATCTGGGAGGGTTCGATCAGCCCCAGCATTTT
cdr3_aa: CASSQDLGGFDQPQHF
v_call: TRBV4-3
j_call: TRBJ1-5
d_call: .

cdr3_nt: TGTGCCATCAGTTTCGACTCCCTCACAGATACGCAGTATTTT
cdr3_aa: CAISFDSLTDTQYF
v_call: TRBV10-3
j_call: TRBJ2-3
d_call: .

cdr3_nt: TGCGCCAGCAGCCTGGGGGCGTCGGGCTCCACTGAAGCTTTCTTT
cdr3_aa: CASSLGASGSTEAFF
v_call: TRBV10-1
j_call: TRBJ1-1
d_call: .

cdr3_nt: TGTGCCAGCAGCCCCACCGGGACTAGCTACGAGCAGTACTTC
cdr3_aa: CASSPTGTSYEQYF
v_call: TRBV7-2
j_call: TRBJ2-7
d_call: TRBD2

cdr3_nt: TGTGCCAGCAGCTTGGGGACAGGGAACTACGAGCAGTACTTC
cdr3_aa: CASSLGTGNYEQYF
v_call: TRBV7-2
j_call: TRBJ2-7
d_call: TRBD1